This T cell receptor (beta chain) was documented in a study of shared clonotypes between healthy human individuals. TCRdb's table, derived via immunoSEQ multiplex PCR, lists solely in-frame clones and lacks some. This sample has some 2.3 million clones; just over 90% occur once, and the top ten carry 0.3% to 0.4%. CDR1 and CDR2 (germline): LGHNA, YSLEER. V was pared by 0 bases and J by 8 bases, with 10 bases between. There are 13 residues in the CDR3. This clone has a single count. Sequencing was done on a sample of naive CD4+ T cells from PBMCs. Indicated subset: CD45RA+ positively selected. The chain couples TRBV4-3 to TRBJ1-2, with a tentative D call TRBD1 (5 bases). The clonotype comes from a man in his late teens or twenties in good health. Some clones in this sample may be carry-over from other donors' samples. As DNA, the CDR3 is TGCGCCAGCAGCCAAGATTTCAGGGCCGGCTACACCTTC. Protein: CASSQDFRAGYTF.